This T cell receptor (beta chain) was captured in a study of T cells expressing NK-cell markers. Across the whole study: Sequenced donors, eight in total, included seven who were HCMV-seropositive and one who was seronegative.

For this clonotype: Its antigen is unidentified.

The CDR3 loop spans 15 amino acids. CDR1 SEHNR and CDR2 FQNEAQ come from the germline V gene (reference sequence). Generation of TCR beta cDNA was performed by 5'RACE template switching incorporating UMIs. TCRdb reanalyzed the 5' RACE reads, giving one entry per CDR3 protein sequence and no DNA. The sample's table shows 350,000 to 500,000 distinct CDR3 sequences. Overall study findings and caveats: For several donors, the dominant NKG2C+ clonotypes made up about 1.0-8% of their CD8+ T cells. The study found these clonotypes also leading the CD3+CD56-NKG2C+ fraction in four donors.

This receptor was obtained from a woman aged 18-70 years in good health. Input material: blood T cells: a sorted CD56 or NKG2C T cell subset, CD4+ or CD8+ T cells, or bulk PBMC T cells (not recorded which). The gene calls are TRBV7-9 and TRBJ1-1; there is no DNA to check the TCRdb D call of TRBD1. CDR3 residues: CASSLASTRETEAFF. The full variable domain, rest sourced from reference TRBV7-9 and TRBJ1-1, is DTGVSQNPRHKITKRGQNVTFRCDPISEHNRLYWYRQTLGQGPEFLTYFQNEAQLEKSRLLSDRFSAERPKGSFSTLEIQRTEQGDSAMYLCASSLASTRETEAFFGQGTRLTVV.